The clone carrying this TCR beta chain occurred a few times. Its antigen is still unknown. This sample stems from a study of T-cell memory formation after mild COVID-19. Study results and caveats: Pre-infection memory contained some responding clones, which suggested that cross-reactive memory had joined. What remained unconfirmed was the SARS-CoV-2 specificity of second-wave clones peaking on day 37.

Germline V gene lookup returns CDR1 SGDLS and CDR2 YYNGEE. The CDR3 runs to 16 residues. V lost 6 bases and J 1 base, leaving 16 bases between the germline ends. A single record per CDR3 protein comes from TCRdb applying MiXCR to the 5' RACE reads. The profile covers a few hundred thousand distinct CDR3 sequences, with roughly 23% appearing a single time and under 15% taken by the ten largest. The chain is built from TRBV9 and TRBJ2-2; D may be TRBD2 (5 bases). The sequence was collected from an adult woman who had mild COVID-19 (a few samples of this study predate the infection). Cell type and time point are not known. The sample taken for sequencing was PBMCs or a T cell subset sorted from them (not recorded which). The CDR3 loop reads CASTLRPGLNTGELFF. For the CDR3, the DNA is TGTGCCAGCACGTTGCGGCCCGGACTGAACACCGGGGAGCTGTTTTTT.